This T cell receptor (beta chain) originates from a study of OX40 agonist ivuxolimab in advanced cancers. The study's findings and limits: Dosing at 0.1 to 3.0 mg/kg was accompanied by clonal expansion of CD4+ and CD8+ blood T cells by week 6.

Germline V gene sequence: CDR1 WNHNN, CDR2 SYGVQD (reference sequence). Deletions cut 3 bases from V and 0 bases from J, with 8 bases between. There are 15 residues in the CDR3. The method was immunoSEQ multiplex PCR; TCRdb's version includes in-frame clones alone and lacks a portion of them. This table holds about 70,000 clones, around 88% found once. Points on this clone: Its matching antigen is unknown.

The source is an adult with an advanced solid tumor such as melanoma, head and neck, liver or kidney cancer. This material consisted of CD4+ or CD8+ T cells sorted from blood, taken in a trial of the OX40 agonist ivuxolimab. The chain couples TRBV10-1 to TRBJ2-2; tentative D call: TRBD2 (6 bases). CDR3 loop: CASSDPGANTGELFF. CDR3 DNA sequence: TGCGCCAGCAGTGACCCGGGGGCGAACACCGGGGAGCTGTTTTTT.